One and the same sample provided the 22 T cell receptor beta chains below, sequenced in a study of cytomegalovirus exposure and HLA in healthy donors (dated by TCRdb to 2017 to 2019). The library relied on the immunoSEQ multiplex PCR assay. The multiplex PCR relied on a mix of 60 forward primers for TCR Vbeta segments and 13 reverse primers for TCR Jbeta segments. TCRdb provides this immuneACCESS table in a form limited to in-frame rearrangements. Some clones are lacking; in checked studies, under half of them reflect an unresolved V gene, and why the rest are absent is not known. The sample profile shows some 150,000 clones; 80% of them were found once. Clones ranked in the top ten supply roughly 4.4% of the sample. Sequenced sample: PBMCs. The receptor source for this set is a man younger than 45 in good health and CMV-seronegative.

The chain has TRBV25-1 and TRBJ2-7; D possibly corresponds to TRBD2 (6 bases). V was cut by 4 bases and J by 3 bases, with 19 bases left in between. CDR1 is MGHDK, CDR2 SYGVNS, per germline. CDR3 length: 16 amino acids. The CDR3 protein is CASSGQGGGRIYEQYF. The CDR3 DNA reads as TGTGCCAGCAGTGGCCAGGGTGGGGGGAGAATCTACGAGCAGTACTTC.

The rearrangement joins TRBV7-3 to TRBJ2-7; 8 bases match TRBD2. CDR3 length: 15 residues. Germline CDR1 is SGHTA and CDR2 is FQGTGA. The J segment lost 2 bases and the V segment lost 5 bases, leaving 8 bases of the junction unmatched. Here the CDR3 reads CASSTSGGVTYEQYF. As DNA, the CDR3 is TGTGCCAGCAGCACCTCGGGGGGGGTGACCTACGAGCAGTACTTC.

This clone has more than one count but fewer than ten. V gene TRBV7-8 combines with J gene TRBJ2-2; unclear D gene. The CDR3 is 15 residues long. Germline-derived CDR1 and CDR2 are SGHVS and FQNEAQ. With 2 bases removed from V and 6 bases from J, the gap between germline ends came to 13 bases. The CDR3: CASSLQTGSAGELFF. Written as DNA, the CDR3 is TGTGCCAGCAGCTTACAGACTGGGTCGGCCGGGGAGCTGTTTTTT.

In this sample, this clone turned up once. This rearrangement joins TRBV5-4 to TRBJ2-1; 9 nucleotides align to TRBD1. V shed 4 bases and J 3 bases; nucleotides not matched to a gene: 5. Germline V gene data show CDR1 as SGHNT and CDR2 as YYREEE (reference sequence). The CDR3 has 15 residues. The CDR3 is CASSEDRGLYNEQFF. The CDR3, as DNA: TGTGCCAGCAGCGAGGACAGGGGACTCTACAATGAGCAGTTCTTC. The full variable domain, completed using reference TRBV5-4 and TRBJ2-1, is ETGVTQSPTHLIKTRGQQVTLRCSSQSGHNTVSWYQQALGQGPQFIFQYYREEENGRGNFPPRFSGLQFPNYSSELNVNALELDDSALYLCASSEDRGLYNEQFFGPGTRLTVL.

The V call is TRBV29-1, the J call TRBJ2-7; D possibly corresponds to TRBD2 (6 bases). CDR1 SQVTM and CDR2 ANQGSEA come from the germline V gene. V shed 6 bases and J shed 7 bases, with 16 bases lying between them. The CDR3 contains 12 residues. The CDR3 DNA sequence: TGCAGCGTCACCGGGCCTCGGGGGGAGCAGTACTTC. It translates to CSVTGPRGEQYF.

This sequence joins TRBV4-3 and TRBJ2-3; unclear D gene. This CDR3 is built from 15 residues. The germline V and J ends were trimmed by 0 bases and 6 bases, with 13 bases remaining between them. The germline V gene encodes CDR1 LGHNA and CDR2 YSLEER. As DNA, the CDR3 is TGCGCCAGCAGCCAAGATTCTCTCCCACGGGATACGCAGTATTTT. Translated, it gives CASSQDSLPRDTQYF.

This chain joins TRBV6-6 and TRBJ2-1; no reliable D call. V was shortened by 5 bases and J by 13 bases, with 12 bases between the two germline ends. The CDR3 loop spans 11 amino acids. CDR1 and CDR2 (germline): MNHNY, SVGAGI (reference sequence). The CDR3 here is CASSLYTAQFF. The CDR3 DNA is TGTGCCAGCAGTCTGTACACCGCACAGTTCTTC.

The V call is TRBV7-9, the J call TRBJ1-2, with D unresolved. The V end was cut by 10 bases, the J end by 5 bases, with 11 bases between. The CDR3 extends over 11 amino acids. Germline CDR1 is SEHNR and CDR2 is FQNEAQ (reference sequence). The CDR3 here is CATSHEYGYTF. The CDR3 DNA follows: TGTGCCACCAGTCACGAGTATGGCTACACCTTC.

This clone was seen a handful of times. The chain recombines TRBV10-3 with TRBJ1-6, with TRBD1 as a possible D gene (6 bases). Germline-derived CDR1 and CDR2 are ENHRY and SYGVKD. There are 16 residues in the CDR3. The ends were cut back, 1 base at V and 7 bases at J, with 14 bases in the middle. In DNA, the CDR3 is TGTGCCATCAGTGAGTTACAGGGAGAAGGAAATTCACCCCTCCACTTT. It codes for CAISELQGEGNSPLHF.

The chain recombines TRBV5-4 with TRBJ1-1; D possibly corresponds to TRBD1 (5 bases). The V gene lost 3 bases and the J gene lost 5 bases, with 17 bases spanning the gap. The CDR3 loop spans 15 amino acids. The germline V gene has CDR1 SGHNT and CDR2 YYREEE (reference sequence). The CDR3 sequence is CASSSQEGDRTEAFF. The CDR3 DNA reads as TGTGCCAGCAGCTCCCAGGAAGGGGATAGGACTGAAGCTTTCTTT.

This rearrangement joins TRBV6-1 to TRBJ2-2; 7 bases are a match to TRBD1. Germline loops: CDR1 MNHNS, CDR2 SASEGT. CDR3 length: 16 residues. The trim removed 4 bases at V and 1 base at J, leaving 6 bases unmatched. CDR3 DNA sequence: TGTGCCAGCAGTGTCGACAGGGTGATGAACACCGGGGAGCTGTTTTTT. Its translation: CASSVDRVMNTGELFF.

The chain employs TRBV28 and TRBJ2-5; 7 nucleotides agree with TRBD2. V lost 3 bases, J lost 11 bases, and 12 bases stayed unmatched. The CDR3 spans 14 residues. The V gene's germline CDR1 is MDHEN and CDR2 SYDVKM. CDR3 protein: CASSFSGGRREQYF. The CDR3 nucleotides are TGTGCCAGCAGTTTCAGTGGCGGGAGAAGAGAGCAGTACTTC.

The CDR3 sequence is CASSVTTGGLDYGYTF. The DNA for the CDR3 is TGTGCCAGCAGCGTAACGACAGGGGGCTTAGACTATGGCTACACCTTC. The J gene is TRBJ1-2, the V gene TRBV13, with TRBD1 matching over 10 bases. Per the germline V gene, CDR1 is PRHDT and CDR2 is FYEKMQ (reference sequence). CDR3 length: 16 residues. Trimming cost V 5 bases and J 3 bases; bases outside gene matches: 9.

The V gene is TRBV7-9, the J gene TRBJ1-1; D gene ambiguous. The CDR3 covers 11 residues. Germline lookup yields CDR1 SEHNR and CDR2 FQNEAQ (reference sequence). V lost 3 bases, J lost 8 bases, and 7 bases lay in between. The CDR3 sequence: CASSFQAEAFF. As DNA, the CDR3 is TGTGCCAGCAGCTTCCAAGCGGAAGCTTTCTTT.

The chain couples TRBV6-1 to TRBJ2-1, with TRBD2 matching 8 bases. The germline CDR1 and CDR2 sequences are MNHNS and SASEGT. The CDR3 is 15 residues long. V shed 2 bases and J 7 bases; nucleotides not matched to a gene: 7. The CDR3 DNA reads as TGTGCCAGCAGTGAATTGAGGGCGGGAGGTAATGAGCAGTTCTTC. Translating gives CASSELRAGGNEQFF.

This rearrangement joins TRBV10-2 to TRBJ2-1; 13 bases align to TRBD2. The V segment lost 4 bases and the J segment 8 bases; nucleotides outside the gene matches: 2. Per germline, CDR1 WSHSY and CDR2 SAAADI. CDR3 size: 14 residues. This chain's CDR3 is CASSGTSGSHEQFF. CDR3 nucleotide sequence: TGCGCCAGCAGTGGGACTAGCGGGAGTCATGAGCAGTTCTTC.

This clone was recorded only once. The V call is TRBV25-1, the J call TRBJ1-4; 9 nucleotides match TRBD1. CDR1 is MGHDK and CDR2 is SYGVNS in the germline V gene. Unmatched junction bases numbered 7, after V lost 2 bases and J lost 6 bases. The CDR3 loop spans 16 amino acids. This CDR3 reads CASSETGTGIYEKLFF. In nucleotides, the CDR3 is TGTGCCAGCAGTGAAACCGGGACAGGGATCTATGAAAAACTGTTTTTT.

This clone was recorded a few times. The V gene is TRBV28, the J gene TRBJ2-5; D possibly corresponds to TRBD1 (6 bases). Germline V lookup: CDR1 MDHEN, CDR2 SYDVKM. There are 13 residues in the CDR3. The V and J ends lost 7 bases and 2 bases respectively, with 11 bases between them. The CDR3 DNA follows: TGTGCCAGCAAAGGGGACACACAAGAGACCCAGTACTTC. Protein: CASKGDTQETQYF. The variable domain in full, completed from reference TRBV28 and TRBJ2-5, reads DVKVTQSSRYLVKRTGEKVFLECVQDMDHENMFWYRQDPGLGLRLIYFSYDVKMKEKGDIPEGYSVSREKKERFSLILESASTNQTSMYLCASKGDTQETQYFGPGTRLLVL.

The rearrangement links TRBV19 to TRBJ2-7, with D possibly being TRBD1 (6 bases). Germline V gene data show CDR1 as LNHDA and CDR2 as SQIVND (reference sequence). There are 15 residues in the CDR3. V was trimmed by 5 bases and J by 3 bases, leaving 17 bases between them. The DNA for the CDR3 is TGTGCCAGTAGTTTCACGGCAGGGGTGATCTACGAGCAGTACTTC. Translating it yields CASSFTAGVIYEQYF. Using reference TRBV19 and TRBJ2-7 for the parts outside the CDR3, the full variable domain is DGGITQSPKYLFRKEGQNVTLSCEQNLNHDAMYWYRQDPGQGLRLIYYSQIVNDFQKGDIAEGYSVSREKKESFPLTVTSAQKNPTAFYLCASSFTAGVIYEQYFGPGTRLTVT.

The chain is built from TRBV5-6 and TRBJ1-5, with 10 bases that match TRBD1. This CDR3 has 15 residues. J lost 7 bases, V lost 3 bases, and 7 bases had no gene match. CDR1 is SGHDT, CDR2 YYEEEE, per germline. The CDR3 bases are TGTGCCAGCAGCTCCCGACAGGGGGCACGACAGCCCCAGCATTTT. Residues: CASSSRQGARQPQHF.

In DNA form, the CDR3 reads TGTGCCAGCAGTTTATCGATAAACAGGGATGGCTACACCTTC. It specifies CASSLSINRDGYTF. The genes are TRBV27 and TRBJ1-2; D may be TRBD1 (6 bases). CDR1 is MNHEY and CDR2 is SMNVEV in the germline V gene (reference sequence). Trimming shortened V by 0 bases and J by 6 bases, and 11 bases separated the two germline ends. The CDR3 loop spans 14 amino acids.

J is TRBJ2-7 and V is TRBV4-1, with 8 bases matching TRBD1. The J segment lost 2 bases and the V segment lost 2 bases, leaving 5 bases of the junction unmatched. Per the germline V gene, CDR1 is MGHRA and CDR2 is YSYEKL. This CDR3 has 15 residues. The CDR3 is CASSQPGTGTYEQYF. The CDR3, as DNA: TGCGCCAGCAGCCAACCCGGGACAGGCACCTACGAGCAGTACTTC.